This T cell receptor beta chain was recorded in a study of cytomegalovirus exposure and HLA in healthy donors. Study-level findings and limits: In an earlier analysis, most TCR beta V segments were productive about 87% or about 30% of the time.

The CDR3 is 14 residues long. The germline gives CDR1 SEHNR, CDR2 FQNEAQ (reference sequence). V lost 5 bases to trimming and J lost 4 bases, with 12 bases between them. With 60 Vbeta and 13 Jbeta primers, the PCR was carried out. Clones were read by immunoSEQ multiplex PCR, and TCRdb kept only the in-frame ones, dropping some. The repertoire holds roughly 180,000 clones, roughly 86% seen once, with under 5% in the top ten. This clone was seen just once. No antigen is known for it. The receptor was isolated from a girl under 18 in good health and CMV-seropositive. The specimen was PBMCs. This sequence joins TRBV7-9 and TRBJ1-3; D not resolved. The CDR3 here is CASSGREKGNTIYF. CDR3 nucleotides: TGTGCCAGCAGCGGACGGGAAAAAGGAAACACCATATATTTT.